The text below deals with one T cell receptor beta chain. Antigen: not known. Amplification used 60 Vbeta primers and 13 Jbeta primers. Method: immunoSEQ multiplex PCR; TCRdb's copy keeps in-frame clones and lacks some. The table lists approximately 130,000 clones, 83% of them singletons. V gave up 5 bases and J gave up 6 bases; unmatched junction bases: 17. Germline CDR1 and CDR2: PRHDT and FYEKMQ (reference sequence). The CDR3 contains 17 residues. This record belongs to a study of cytomegalovirus exposure and HLA in healthy donors. The overall study: A previous analysis identified 90 million to 140 million unique TCR beta sequences derived from 180 million or so T cells. Study-wide results and limits: Later work found that TCR association rates differed between HLA loci; DRB1 had the most and HLA-C the fewest. The study had only CMV serostatus as immune exposure information.

The source of this sequence is a man in his forties in good health and CMV-seronegative. This chain connects TRBV13 to TRBJ2-7; TRBD1 matches at 9 bases. Sequenced input: PBMCs. CDR3 bases: TGTGCCAGCAGCGCAGACCGGGACAGGGTAAAGTCGGGCGAGCAGTACTTC. Its translation: CASSADRDRVKSGEQYF. The entire variable domain, with the rest obtained from reference TRBV13 and TRBJ2-7, is as follows: AAGVIQSPRHLIKEKRETATLKCYPIPRHDTVYWYQQGPGQDPQFLISFYEKMQSDKGSIPDRFSAQQFSDYHSELNMSSLELGDSALYFCASSADRDRVKSGEQYFGPGTRLTVT.